This T cell receptor (beta chain) was found in a study of blood T cell repertoires in COVID-19. In the study overall: Material from acute and convalescent COVID-19 was sourced from the United States, Italy and Spain. T cells, B-cell-depleted T cells, or PBMCs provided the cDNA or gDNA that served as material.

TCRdb's table, derived via immunoSEQ multiplex PCR, lists solely in-frame clones and lacks some. Here the sample spans about 220,000 clones, roughly four fifths being singletons. The sample taken for sequencing was peripheral blood. This TCR was recovered from a woman aged 60-75 years with acute or convalescent COVID-19.

The CDR3 here is CASSLARLLNNEKLFF. The DNA of the CDR3 is TGTGCCAGCAGCTTAGCGCGGTTACTGAACAATGAAAAACTGTTTTTT. This sequence joins TRBV7-8 and TRBJ1-4; D remains ambiguous. The CDR3 has 16 amino acids. V was cut by 0 bases and J by 5 bases, with 13 bases left in between. Germline V gene data show CDR1 as SGHVS and CDR2 as FQNEAQ.